The 32 T cell receptor beta chains below come from one sample, sequenced in a study of blood T cell repertoires in COVID-19. Sequencing used immunoSEQ multiplex PCR; TCRdb keeps in-frame clones, though not all of them. The sample yields over 200,000 clones, roughly four fifths seen once. The sequenced material came from peripheral blood. Source of these receptors: an elderly woman with COVID-19, enrolled during active disease.

This clone was detected once. This sequence joins TRBV5-5 and TRBJ1-3; D uncertain. CDR3 length: 14 amino acids. Germline values: CDR1 SGHKS, CDR2 YYEKEE (reference sequence). The V end lost 5 bases, the J end lost 5 bases, and 14 bases lay between the germline ends. Written as DNA, the CDR3 is TGTGCCAGCAGGGGTGAGGCGTGGAGAAACACCATATATTTT. As protein: CASRGEAWRNTIYF.

The chain recombines TRBV6-5 with TRBJ2-7; tentatively, D is TRBD2 (5 bases). V dropped 6 bases and J dropped 0 bases, with 9 bases sitting between them. From germline, CDR1 is MNHEY and CDR2 SVGAGI. There are 13 residues in the CDR3. The CDR3 is CASSVGVSYEQYF. The CDR3 nucleotides are TGTGCCAGCAGCGTCGGGGTCTCCTACGAGCAGTACTTC.

The V and J genes are TRBV5-1 and TRBJ2-3; TRBD2 agrees at 8 bases. With 4 bases clipped from V and 6 bases from J, the junction kept 4 bases outside the gene matches. The CDR3 is 13 amino acids. Germline values: CDR1 SGHRS, CDR2 YFSETQ. The CDR3 protein is CASSLGGDDTQYF. The CDR3 bases are TGCGCCAGCAGCCTCGGGGGGGATGATACGCAGTATTTT.

This clone was observed once. CDR3 in amino acids: CASSGQGAKQYF. The DNA of the CDR3 is TGTGCCAGCAGCGGACAGGGGGCTAAGCAGTACTTC. V gene TRBV13 combines with J gene TRBJ2-7, with 11 positions matching TRBD1. V was clipped by 5 bases and J by 8 bases; unmatched bases: 2. The CDR3 is 12 residues long. CDR1 is PRHDT and CDR2 is FYEKMQ in the germline V gene (reference sequence).

The chain joins TRBV28 to TRBJ1-1, with D hard to call. CDR3 length: 12 amino acids. Germline values: CDR1 MDHEN, CDR2 SYDVKM. Trimming took off 8 bases at V and 1 base at J, with 8 bases between the two ends. The CDR3 sequence: CASASPNTEAFF. CDR3 nucleotide sequence: TGTGCCAGCGCGTCACCGAACACTGAAGCTTTCTTT.

For the CDR3, the DNA is TGTGCCAGCTCACCACCATCAGGGGAGACCCAGTACTTC. Amino acid sequence: CASSPPSGETQYF. The genes are TRBV18 and TRBJ2-5, with D tentatively TRBD1 (5 bases). Per the germline V gene, CDR1 is KGHSH and CDR2 is LQKENI. The CDR3 runs 13 residues. V lost 0 bases, J lost 5 bases, and 7 bases lay in between.

This clone was counted between two and nine times. The rearrangement links TRBV5-1 to TRBJ1-2; TRBD1 matches at 10 bases. Germline CDR1 reads SGHRS; CDR2 reads YFSETQ. CDR3 length: 16 residues. Trimming cost V 4 bases and J 4 bases; bases outside gene matches: 10. The CDR3 loop reads CASSVDRDRGSYGYTF. The CDR3 DNA is TGCGCCAGCAGCGTTGACCGGGACAGGGGTAGCTATGGCTACACCTTC.

The chain combines TRBV29-1 with TRBJ1-2; the D gene is possibly TRBD1 (5 bases). The V end was cut by 7 bases, the J end by 1 base, with 16 bases between. This CDR3 region has 14 residues. Germline V gene data show CDR1 as SQVTM and CDR2 as ANQGSEA. CDR3 amino acids: CSAQDAGRNYGYTF. The DNA of the CDR3 is TGCAGCGCCCAGGACGCGGGGCGTAACTATGGCTACACCTTC.

The chain couples TRBV21-1 to TRBJ1-2. TRBV21-1 constitutes a pseudogene. There are 12 residues in the CDR3. The CDR3 protein is CASSRGLRGYTF. The CDR3 DNA sequence: TGTGCCAGCAGCAGAGGGCTCCGCGGCTACACCTTC.

This chain uses TRBV4-1 with TRBJ2-1, with 15 positions matching TRBD2. Trimming took 3 bases from V and 9 from J; bases not matched to a gene: 9. The CDR3 has 17 residues. CDR1 and CDR2 (germline): MGHRA, YSYEKL. The CDR3 spells CASSHAALGLAGGEQFF. CDR3 DNA: TGCGCCAGCAGCCATGCAGCGCTGGGACTAGCGGGGGGTGAGCAGTTCTTC.

The rearrangement uses TRBV18 and TRBJ2-1, with 7 bases lining up with TRBD2. V lost 2 bases and J lost 4; bases outside the gene matches: 14. Germline loops: CDR1 KGHSH, CDR2 LQKENI. The CDR3 is 18 amino acids. CDR3 in DNA: TGTGCCAGCTCACCAGGGGGACTAACCGCATCAGGATACAATGAGCAGTTCTTC. Its protein is CASSPGGLTASGYNEQFF.

The chain carries TRBV12-3 or TRBV12-4 and TRBJ2-1, with a weak D call TRBD2 (6 bases). With 8 bases removed from V and 9 bases from J, the gap between germline ends came to 17 bases. The CDR3 has 13 residues. CDR3 sequence reads: CASSSWRGIEQFF. DNA for the CDR3: TGTGCCAGCTCGTCCTGGCGCGGGATTGAGCAGTTCTTC.

This sequence joins TRBV18 and TRBJ1-1; maybe TRBD1 (5 bases). Germline values: CDR1 KGHSH, CDR2 LQKENI. V was pared by 6 bases and J by 1 base, with 9 bases between. This CDR3 has 13 amino acids. Here the CDR3 reads CASSQTANTEAFF. The CDR3 DNA reads as TGTGCCAGCTCCCAGACAGCGAACACTGAAGCTTTCTTT.

J is TRBJ2-1 and V is TRBV7-8, with TRBD2 identical over 13 bases. Germline V CDR1 and CDR2: SGHVS, FQNEAQ. This CDR3 has 15 residues. Trimming removed 3 bases from V and 6 bases from J; junction bases left unmatched: 2. The CDR3 nucleotides read TGTGCCAGCAGCTTTAGGACTAGCGGGAGCAATGAGCAGTTCTTC. Translated, it gives CASSFRTSGSNEQFF.

This chain connects TRBV28 to TRBJ1-5; TRBD1 matches at 9 bases. The germline V gene encodes CDR1 MDHEN and CDR2 SYDVKM. The junction had 11 bases not matched to a gene; V was cut back by 5 bases and J by 6 bases. The CDR3 runs 16 residues. The CDR3 sequence is CASSIYRGRLAQPQHF. CDR3 DNA: TGTGCCAGCAGTATTTACAGGGGGCGTCTTGCTCAGCCCCAGCATTTT.

The rearrangement links TRBV5-6 to TRBJ1-4, with a possible D match to TRBD1 (5 bases). CDR3 length equals 12 residues. The V gene's germline CDR1 is SGHDT and CDR2 YYEEEE. V was clipped by 1 base and J by 7 bases, with 5 bases between them. The CDR3 sequence: CASSLRGEKLFF. The CDR3 nucleotides read TGTGCCAGCAGCTTGAGGGGTGAAAAACTGTTTTTT.

The gene calls are TRBV5-6 and TRBJ1-5; no firm D call. V was clipped by 3 bases and J by 4 bases, with 5 bases between them. This CDR3 has 12 residues. Germline V gene lookup returns CDR1 SGHDT and CDR2 YYEEEE. CDR3 region: CASSSNNQPQHF. Written as DNA, the CDR3 is TGTGCCAGCAGCTCTAATAATCAGCCCCAGCATTTT.

V usage is TRBV29-1 and J usage is TRBJ2-5; TRBD1 agrees at 8 bases. Germline-derived CDR1 and CDR2 are SQVTM and ANQGSEA. V lost 5 bases and J lost 5; bases outside the gene matches: 4. This CDR3 spans 12 amino acids. CDR3 protein: CSVQGAGETQYF. The CDR3 DNA reads TGCAGCGTTCAGGGGGCTGGCGAGACCCAGTACTTC.

This chain links TRBV15 with TRBJ1-1, with D tentatively TRBD1 (6 bases). CDR3 length: 16 amino acids. V lost 3 bases to trimming and J lost 0 bases, with 14 bases between them. Per germline, CDR1 LNHNV and CDR2 YYDKDF (reference sequence). The CDR3 DNA reads TGTGCCACCAGCAGGCCCGGACAGCAGATGAACACTGAAGCTTTCTTT. This sequence encodes CATSRPGQQMNTEAFF.

V is TRBV20-1 and J is TRBJ1-6; 9 bases line up with TRBD1. Germline loops: CDR1 DFQATT, CDR2 SNEGSKA (reference sequence). Trimming took 3 bases from V and 8 from J; bases not matched to a gene: 11. The CDR3 covers 16 residues. CDR3 DNA: TGCAGTGCTAGTACCCCTCGACAGGGGGTACATTCACCCCTCCACTTT. This translates into CSASTPRQGVHSPLHF.

The chain couples TRBV19 to TRBJ2-2, with 8 bases matching TRBD2. From germline, CDR1 is LNHDA and CDR2 SQIVND (reference sequence). Unmatched junction bases numbered 8, after V lost 6 bases and J lost 5 bases. The CDR3 spans 15 residues. The CDR3: CASRNAASGTGELFF. CDR3 in DNA: TGTGCCAGTAGGAATGCGGCTAGCGGGACCGGGGAGCTGTTTTTT.

The chain joins TRBV5-6 to TRBJ1-5, with 8 bases aligning to TRBD1. CDR3 length: 16 residues. After removal of 4 bases from V and 5 bases from J, the junction contained 11 bases not matched to a gene. Germline values: CDR1 SGHDT, CDR2 YYEEEE. The CDR3 nucleotides are TGTGCCAGCAGCCCCCCACCACAGGGGGTTCATCAGCCCCAGCATTTT. It translates to CASSPPPQGVHQPQHF.

The rearrangement links TRBV14 to TRBJ2-2, with 9 bases fitting TRBD1. Trimming took 1 base from V and 7 from J; bases not matched to a gene: 4. Per the germline V gene, CDR1 is SGHDN and CDR2 is FVKESK. The CDR3 consists of 15 residues. CDR3 sequence reads: CASSQGTGVGGELFF. For the CDR3, the DNA is TGTGCCAGCAGCCAAGGGACAGGGGTCGGCGGGGAGCTGTTTTTT.

V gene TRBV2 combines with J gene TRBJ2-3; possibly TRBD2 for D (7 bases). This CDR3 comprises 15 residues. Germline-derived CDR1 and CDR2 are SNHLY and FYNNEI. Trimming took off 6 bases at V and 5 bases at J, with 18 bases between the two ends. As DNA, the CDR3 is TGTGCCAGCAGCCTAAGCGGGGACAAGGGAGATACGCAGTATTTT. Translated, it gives CASSLSGDKGDTQYF.

A note on this clone: One junction end disagrees with the germline gene, perhaps due to a read error. The J gene is TRBJ2-5, the V gene TRBV5-6; D is unresolved. The length of the CDR3 is 12 residues. Germline assignment: CDR1 SGHDT and CDR2 YYEEEE. The CDR3 bases are TGTGCCAGCAGCTTGCGGTCAATCGCGCCCCACTTC. Its protein product is CASSLRSIAPHF.

The chain employs TRBV6-2 or TRBV6-3 and TRBJ1-1; D perhaps matches TRBD1 (5 bases). CDR1 and CDR2 (germline): MNHEY, SVGEGT. V was trimmed by 0 bases and J by 0 bases, leaving 14 bases between them. The CDR3 runs 17 residues. The CDR3 DNA reads as TGTGCCAGCAGTTACTCGAGAAGGGGTCCTCTGAACACTGAAGCTTTCTTT. It encodes CASSYSRRGPLNTEAFF.

The gene calls are TRBV7-9 and TRBJ2-2; TRBD2 is a possible D gene (5 bases). Germline CDR1 SEHNR, CDR2 FQNEAQ (reference sequence). This CDR3 contains 15 residues. Trimming cost V 5 bases and J 5 bases, with 15 bases left between them. Written as DNA, the CDR3 is TGTGCCAGCAGCAAACAAATGTCGGGGACCGGGGAGCTGTTTTTT. Translated: CASSKQMSGTGELFF.

The chain links TRBV18 to TRBJ2-1, with D perhaps TRBD2 (6 bases). V was pared by 0 bases and J by 9 bases, with 15 bases between. This CDR3 contains 15 residues. Germline CDR1 and CDR2: KGHSH and LQKENI. The CDR3 DNA reads as TGTGCCAGCTCACCACCGGGAGGCGCTGGGGGTGAGCAGTTCTTC. The encoded protein is CASSPPGGAGGEQFF.

This sequence joins TRBV7-9 and TRBJ1-2; D is perhaps TRBD1 (5 bases). V lost 5 bases, J lost 3 bases, and 16 bases lay in between. There are 15 residues in the CDR3. Germline V CDR1 and CDR2: SEHNR, FQNEAQ (reference sequence). The CDR3 DNA sequence: TGTGCCAGCAGCATAGGGGCAGGGAACGACTATGGCTACACCTTC. This sequence encodes CASSIGAGNDYGYTF.

This rearrangement joins TRBV6-5 to TRBJ2-7, with 7 nucleotides matching TRBD1. CDR3 length equals 14 residues. The J segment lost 2 bases and the V segment lost 6 bases, leaving 7 bases of the junction unmatched. Germline CDR1 reads MNHEY; CDR2 reads SVGAGI. The CDR3 DNA sequence: TGTGCCAGCAGCCGAAGGGGGCCGACCTACGAGCAGTACTTC. Protein: CASSRRGPTYEQYF.

The gene calls are TRBV5-5 and TRBJ1-1; D is uncertain. V lost 0 bases to trimming and J lost 0 bases, with 9 bases between them. Germline values: CDR1 SGHKS, CDR2 YYEKEE (reference sequence). There are 15 residues in the CDR3. This CDR3 reads CASSLVPGLNTEAFF. The CDR3 coding sequence is TGTGCCAGCAGCTTGGTGCCAGGATTGAACACTGAAGCTTTCTTT. Full variable domain (rest looked up from reference TRBV5-5 and TRBJ1-1): DAGVTQSPTHLIKTRGQQVTLRCSPISGHKSVSWYQQVLGQGPQFIFQYYEKEERGRGNFPDRFSARQFPNYSSELNVNALLLGDSALYLCASSLVPGLNTEAFFGQGTRLTVV.

This CDR3 reads CASSLVASNYGYTF. The CDR3 coding sequence is TGTGCCAGCAGCTTAGTAGCCAGTAACTATGGCTACACCTTC. The rearrangement uses TRBV13 and TRBJ1-2; D is unresolved. CDR1 is PRHDT and CDR2 is FYEKMQ in the germline V gene (reference sequence). Trimming pared 1 base from V and 1 base from J, leaving 7 bases between. This CDR3 region has 14 residues.